These 6 T cell receptor beta chains were all obtained from the same sample, sequenced in a study of blood T cells in healthy people across ages. Primers used in a second PCR of about 6 to 12 cycles were a sample-barcoded 5' primer and a J-beta primer mix. MiXCR was run by TCRdb on the 5' RACE reads, yielding one entry per CDR3 protein. The table has 1,500,000 or so distinct CDR3 sequences, under 55% seen once; the top ten hold around 4%. Sequencing used blood. Receptor source: a woman under 30 in good health.

This chain connects TRBV4-2 to TRBJ1-3; D call uncertain. The V end was cut by 2 bases, the J end by 4 bases, with 12 bases between. The CDR3 sequence is 15 residues long. Per the germline V gene, CDR1 is LGHNA and CDR2 is YNFKEQ. CDR3 DNA: TGTGCCAGCAGCCAAACGGGTTTATACGGAAACACCATATATTTT. This gives the protein CASSQTGLYGNTIYF.

Remarks on this clonotype: Its ends do not fully match the called genes, so a read error is possible. The chain combines TRBV4-3 with TRBJ2-3; TRBD1 might be the D (6 bases). This CDR3 has 17 residues. Germline assignment: CDR1 LGHNA and CDR2 YSLEER. The CDR3 region is CAGSQEGRGPSTDTQYF. The DNA for the CDR3 is TGCGCCGGCAGCCAAGAAGGCAGGGGCCCTAGCACAGATACGCAGTATTTT.

The chain is built from TRBV5-1 and TRBJ1-2; D is perhaps TRBD1 (5 bases). The CDR3 totals 14 residues. From germline, CDR1 is SGHRS and CDR2 YFSETQ. The V gene lost 1 base and the J gene lost 7 bases, with 14 bases spanning the gap. This CDR3 is CASSLMDTGRGYTF. CDR3 sequence (DNA): TGCGCCAGCAGCTTGATGGACACAGGTCGTGGCTACACCTTC.

The chain has TRBV7-2 and TRBJ1-5; D unclear. The ends were cut back, 0 bases at V and 6 bases at J, with 12 bases in the middle. Germline CDR1 reads SGHTA; CDR2 reads FQGNSA. This CDR3 has 15 amino acids. As DNA, the CDR3 is TGTGCCAGCAGCTTAGCGGCTGCCCGGGGTCAGCCCCAGCATTTT. Translated: CASSLAAARGQPQHF.

The chain couples TRBV27 to TRBJ1-5; D may be TRBD1 (5 bases). V lost 2 bases and J 8 bases, leaving 13 bases between the germline ends. Germline loops: CDR1 MNHEY, CDR2 SMNVEV (reference sequence). CDR3 length: 14 residues. The CDR3 DNA is TGTGCCAGCAGTTTACAATCAGGGATAGAGCCCCAGCATTTT. It translates to CASSLQSGIEPQHF.

The V and J genes are TRBV7-2 and TRBJ2-3; possibly TRBD2 for D (5 bases). The germline CDR1 and CDR2 sequences are SGHTA and FQGNSA. The CDR3 extends over 13 amino acids. V lost 6 bases, J lost 9 bases, and 16 bases lay in between. CDR3 sequence: CASSDSGVPTQYF. The DNA for the CDR3 is TGTGCCAGCAGTGATTCCGGGGTTCCCACGCAGTATTTT. Using reference TRBV7-2 and TRBJ2-3 for the parts outside the CDR3, the full variable domain is GAGVSQSPSNKVTEKGKDVELRCDPISGHTALYWYRQSLGQGLEFLIYFQGNSAPDKSGLPSDRFSAERTGGSVSTLTIQRTQQEDSAVYLCASSDSGVPTQYFGPGTRLTVL.